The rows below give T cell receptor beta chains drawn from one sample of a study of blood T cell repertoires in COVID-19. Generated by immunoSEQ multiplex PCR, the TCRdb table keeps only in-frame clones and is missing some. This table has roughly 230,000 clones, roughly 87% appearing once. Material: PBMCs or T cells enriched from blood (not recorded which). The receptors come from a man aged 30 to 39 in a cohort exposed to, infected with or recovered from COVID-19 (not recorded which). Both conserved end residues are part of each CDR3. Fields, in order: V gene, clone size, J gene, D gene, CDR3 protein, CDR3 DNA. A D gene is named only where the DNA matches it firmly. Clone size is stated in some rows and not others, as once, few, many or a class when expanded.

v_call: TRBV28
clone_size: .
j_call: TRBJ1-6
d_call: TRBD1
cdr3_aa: CASSLSHHRGRSPLHF
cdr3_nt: TGTGCCAGCAGTTTATCGCACCACAGGGGGCGTTCACCCCTCCACTTT

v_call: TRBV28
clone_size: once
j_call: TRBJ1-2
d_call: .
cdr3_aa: CASLDRGYYGYTF
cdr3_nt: TGTGCCAGCCTAGACCGGGGGTACTATGGCTACACCTTC

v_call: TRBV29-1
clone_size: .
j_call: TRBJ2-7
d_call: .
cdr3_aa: CSVRRGNDEQYF
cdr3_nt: TGCAGCGTTCGGAGGGGAAATGACGAGCAGTACTTC

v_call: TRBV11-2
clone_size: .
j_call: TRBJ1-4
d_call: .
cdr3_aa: CASSTLKGRDEKLFF
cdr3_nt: TGTGCCAGCAGCACACTGAAAGGGCGGGATGAAAAACTGTTTTTT

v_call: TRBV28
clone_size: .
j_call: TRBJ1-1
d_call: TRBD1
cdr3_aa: CASSPQTLLTGGTEAFF
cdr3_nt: TGTGCCAGCAGTCCTCAAACCCTCCTGACAGGGGGCACTGAAGCTTTCTTT

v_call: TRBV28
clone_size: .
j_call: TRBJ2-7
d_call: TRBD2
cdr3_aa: CASSLSTSGSDEQYF
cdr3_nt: TGTGCCAGCAGTTTATCAACTAGCGGGAGCGACGAGCAGTACTTC

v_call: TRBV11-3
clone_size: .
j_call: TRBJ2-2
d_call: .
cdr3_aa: CASSFSGRTGELFF
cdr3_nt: TGTGCCAGCAGCTTTTCCGGGAGAACCGGGGAGCTGTTTTTT

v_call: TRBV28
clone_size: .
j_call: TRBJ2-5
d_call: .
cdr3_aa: CASSSAGLQETQYF
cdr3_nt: TGTGCCAGCAGTTCCGCGGGACTCCAAGAGACCCAGTACTTC

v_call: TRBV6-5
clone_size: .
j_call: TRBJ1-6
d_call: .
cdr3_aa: CASSYRTGHPRSPLHF
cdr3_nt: TGTGCCAGCAGTTACCGTACGGGACATCCGCGTTCACCCCTCCACTTT

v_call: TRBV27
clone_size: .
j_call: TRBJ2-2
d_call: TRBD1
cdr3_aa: CASSPDRGSFTGELFF
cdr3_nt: TGTGCCAGCAGCCCAGACAGGGGGTCGTTCACCGGGGAGCTGTTTTTT

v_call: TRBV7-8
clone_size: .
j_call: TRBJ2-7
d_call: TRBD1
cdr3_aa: CASSEGTGYREQYF
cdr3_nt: TGTGCCAGCAGCGAAGGGACAGGGTACCGCGAGCAGTACTTC

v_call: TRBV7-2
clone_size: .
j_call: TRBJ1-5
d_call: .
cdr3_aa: CASSLIRGFDNQPQHF
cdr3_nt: TGTGCCAGCAGCCTGATTAGGGGGTTCGACAATCAGCCCCAGCATTTT

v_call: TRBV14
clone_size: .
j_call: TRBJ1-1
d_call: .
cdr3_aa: CASSHTTPNTEAFF
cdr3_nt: TGTGCCAGCAGCCACACAACGCCGAACACTGAAGCTTTCTTT

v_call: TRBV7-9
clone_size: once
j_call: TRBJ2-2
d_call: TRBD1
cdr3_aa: CASSLALGTGNTGELFF
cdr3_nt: TGTGCCAGCAGCTTAGCTCTTGGGACAGGGAACACCGGGGAGCTGTTTTTT

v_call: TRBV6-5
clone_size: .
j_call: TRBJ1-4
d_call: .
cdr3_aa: CASSSGGGSGEKLFF
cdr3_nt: TGTGCCAGCAGTTCCGGGGGGGGATCAGGTGAAAAACTGTTTTTT

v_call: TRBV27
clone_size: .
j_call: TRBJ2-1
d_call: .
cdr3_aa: CASSPSQVAYNEQFF
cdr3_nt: TGTGCCAGCAGTCCCTCCCAGGTAGCCTACAATGAGCAGTTCTTC

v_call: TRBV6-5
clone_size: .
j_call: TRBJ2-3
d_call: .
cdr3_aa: CASSLQDTQYF
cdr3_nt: TGTGCCAGCAGCTTGCAGGATACGCAGTATTTT

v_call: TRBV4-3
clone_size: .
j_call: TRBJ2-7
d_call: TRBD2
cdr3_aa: CASSQDPRTSGAYEQYF
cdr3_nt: TGCGCCAGCAGCCAAGATCCTAGGACTAGCGGCGCCTACGAGCAGTACTTC

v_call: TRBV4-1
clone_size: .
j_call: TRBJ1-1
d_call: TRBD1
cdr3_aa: CASSQGPGQSEAFF
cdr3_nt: TGCGCCAGCAGCCAAGGTCCGGGACAGAGTGAAGCTTTCTTT

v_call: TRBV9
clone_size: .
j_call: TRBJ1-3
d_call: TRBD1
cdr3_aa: CASSETGGLISGNTIYF
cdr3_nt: TGTGCCAGCAGCGAGACAGGGGGCTTAATCTCTGGAAACACCATATATTTT

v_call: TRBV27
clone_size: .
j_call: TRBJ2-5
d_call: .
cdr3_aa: CASSLSGGRETQYF
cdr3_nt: TGTGCCAGCAGTTTATCAGGGGGTCGGGAGACCCAGTACTTC

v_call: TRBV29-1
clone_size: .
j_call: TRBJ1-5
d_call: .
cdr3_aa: CSVGARGAGQPQHF
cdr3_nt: TGCAGCGTGGGGGCCAGGGGCGCTGGTCAGCCCCAGCATTTT

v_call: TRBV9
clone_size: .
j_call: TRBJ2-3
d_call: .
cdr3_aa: CASSTISGTKTDTQYF
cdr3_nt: TGTGCCAGCAGCACGATTAGCGGCACTAAGACAGATACGCAGTATTTT